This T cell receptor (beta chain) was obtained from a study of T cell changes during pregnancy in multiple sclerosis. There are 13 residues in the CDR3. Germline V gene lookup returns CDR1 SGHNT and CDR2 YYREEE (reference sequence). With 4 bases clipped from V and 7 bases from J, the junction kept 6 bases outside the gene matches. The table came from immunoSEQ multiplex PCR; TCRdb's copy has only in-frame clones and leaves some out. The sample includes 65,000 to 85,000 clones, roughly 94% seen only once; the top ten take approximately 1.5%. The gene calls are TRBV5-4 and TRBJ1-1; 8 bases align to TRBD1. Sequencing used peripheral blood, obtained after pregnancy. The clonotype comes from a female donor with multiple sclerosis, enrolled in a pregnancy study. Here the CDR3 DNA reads TGTGCCAGCAGCCCTGGGACAGGTGGTGAAGCTTTCTTT. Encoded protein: CASSPGTGGEAFF.